The clone carrying this T cell receptor beta chain has ten or more counts. Its target is not known. RNA transcripts were the template for amplifying TCR beta CDR3 regions. A first-round RT-PCR of the TCR CDR3 used the HTBI primer set. TCRdb reanalysed the multiplex PCR reads using MiXCR and keeps one entry per CDR3 protein. The sample holds some 350,000 distinct CDR3 sequences, about 18% seen once. Per the germline V gene, CDR1 is MNHEY and CDR2 is SMNVEV (reference sequence). The CDR3 extends over 13 amino acids. The V and J ends lost 3 bases and 8 bases respectively, with 11 bases between them. The data stem from a study of T cells in Graves' hyperthyroidism and ophthalmopathy. Study-wide results and limits: Stable hyperthyroidism was told apart from ophthalmopathy by a model built on 13 V-J features.

Graves' hyperthyroidism was deemed stable given no ophthalmopathy progression within 18 months. On the basis of clinical symptoms, serum thyroxine and TRAb, thyroid ultrasound and orbital computed tomography, diagnoses were made. The chain uses TRBV27 and TRBJ2-4, with D possibly being TRBD2 (5 bases). The TCR originated in a young woman with Graves' hyperthyroidism. Sequencing was done on a sample of blood. CDR3: CASSLSLRDIQYF. The DNA for the CDR3 is TGTGCCAGCAGTTTGTCCCTGAGGGACATTCAGTACTTC.